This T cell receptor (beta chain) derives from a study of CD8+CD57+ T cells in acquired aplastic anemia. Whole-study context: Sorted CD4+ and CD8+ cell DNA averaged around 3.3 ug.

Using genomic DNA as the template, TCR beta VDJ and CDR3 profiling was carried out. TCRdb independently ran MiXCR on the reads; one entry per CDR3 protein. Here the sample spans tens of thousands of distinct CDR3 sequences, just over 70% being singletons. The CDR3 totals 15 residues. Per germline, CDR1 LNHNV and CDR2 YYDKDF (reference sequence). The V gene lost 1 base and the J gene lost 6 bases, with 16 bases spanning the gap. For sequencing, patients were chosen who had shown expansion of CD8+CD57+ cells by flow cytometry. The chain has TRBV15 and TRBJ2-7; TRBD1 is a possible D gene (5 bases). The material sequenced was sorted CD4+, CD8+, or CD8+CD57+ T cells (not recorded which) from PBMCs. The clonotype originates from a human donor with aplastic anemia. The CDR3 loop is CATSRAQTARGEQYF. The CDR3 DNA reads TGTGCCACCAGCAGAGCCCAGACTGCAAGGGGCGAGCAGTACTTC.